This TCR beta chain was retrieved from a study of blood T cell repertoires in COVID-19. Original methodology: Quantification of nucleated cells was approximated via reference gene primer amplification. The repertoire was sequenced with immunoSEQ multiplex PCR; TCRdb's copy has only in-frame clones and lacks some. V and J calls and clone size come straight from that table; D and trimming were deduced from the DNA. The sample records about 370,000 clones, roughly 89% being singletons. Details on this clone: This specimen includes other DNA sequences encoding the same CDR3.

CDR1 LNHDA and CDR2 SQIVND come from the germline V gene (reference sequence). The CDR3 is 12 residues long. Trimming took off 6 bases at V and 4 bases at J, with 9 bases between the two ends. The source material was PBMCs or T cells enriched from blood (not recorded which). The clonotype originates from a woman aged 25 to 45 who had recovered from COVID-19. The chain employs TRBV19 and TRBJ1-2, with D possibly matching TRBD1 (6 bases). The CDR3 region is CASSLQGYGYTF. The CDR3 DNA is TGTGCCAGTAGCTTACAGGGCTATGGCTACACCTTC.